The 9 T cell receptor beta chains reported below all come from one sample, sequenced in a study of T cell changes during pregnancy in multiple sclerosis. Produced via immunoSEQ multiplex PCR; TCRdb's table is partial and in-frame only. The sample lists tens of thousands of clones, about 93% occurring once. Material: CD4+ T cells from peripheral blood mononuclear cells, obtained before pregnancy. These receptor sequences come from a female donor with multiple sclerosis, enrolled in a pregnancy study.

The sample holds one count of this clone. The rearrangement joins TRBV7-3 to TRBJ2-3; no clear D gene. The V end was cut by 0 bases, the J end by 0 bases, with 7 bases between. The germline V gene has CDR1 SGHTA and CDR2 FQGTGA. The CDR3 sequence is 15 residues long. The DNA of the CDR3 is TGTGCCAGCAGCTTAACCAGATCTAGCACAGATACGCAGTATTTT. Translation gives CASSLTRSSTDTQYF. Based on the CDR3 plus reference TRBV7-3 and TRBJ2-3, the full variable domain is GAGVSQTPSNKVTEKGKYVELRCDPISGHTALYWYRQSLGQGPEFLIYFQGTGAADDSGLPNDRFFAVRPEGSVSTLKIQRTERGDSAVYLCASSLTRSSTDTQYFGPGTRLTVL.

The rearrangement uses TRBV6-5 and TRBJ1-4; TRBD1 agrees at 10 bases. The germline CDR1 and CDR2 sequences are MNHEY and SVGAGI. V was pared by 6 bases and J by 8 bases, with 6 bases of the junction left unmatched. CDR3 length equals 14 residues. The CDR3 region is CASSPGQGREKLFF. The CDR3 DNA sequence: TGTGCCAGCAGCCCGGGACAGGGGCGCGAAAAACTGTTTTTT.

The chain employs TRBV13 and TRBJ1-2, with TRBD1 matching over 7 bases. The germline CDR1 and CDR2 sequences are PRHDT and FYEKMQ (reference sequence). With 3 bases clipped from V and 0 bases from J, the junction kept 4 bases outside the gene matches. The CDR3 has 15 residues. In nucleotides, the CDR3 is TGTGCCAGCAGCTTTAGGACAGGTACTAACTATGGCTACACCTTC. It codes for CASSFRTGTNYGYTF.

V usage is TRBV6-5 and J usage is TRBJ2-1, with 14 positions matching TRBD2. Germline V gene lookup returns CDR1 MNHEY and CDR2 SVGAGI. V gave up 6 bases and J gave up 9 bases; unmatched junction bases: 7. The CDR3 consists of 15 residues. The chain's CDR3 is CASSSGTSGSIEQFF. In DNA form, the CDR3 reads TGTGCCAGCAGCTCCGGGACTAGCGGGAGTATTGAGCAGTTCTTC.

The chain joins TRBV7-7 to TRBJ2-7, with 7 bases fitting TRBD2. The CDR3 is 13 residues long. V dropped 5 bases and J dropped 5; count of bases not matched to a gene: 6. Germline CDR1 and CDR2: SSHAT and FNYEAQ (reference sequence). The chain's CDR3 is CASSQSGKDEQYF. The CDR3, as DNA: TGTGCCAGCAGCCAAAGCGGGAAAGACGAGCAGTACTTC.

The chain combines TRBV28 with TRBJ1-4; 11 bases match TRBD1. There are 15 residues in the CDR3. V trimming: 6 bases; J trimming: 7 bases; junction bases outside the gene matches: 7. Germline V lookup: CDR1 MDHEN, CDR2 SYDVKM. Here the CDR3 reads CASSPRDRGVEKLFF. In nucleotides, the CDR3 is TGTGCCAGCAGCCCTCGGGACAGGGGGGTTGAAAAACTGTTTTTT.

V usage is TRBV11-2 and J usage is TRBJ2-7; weak D call: TRBD1 (6 bases). Germline assignment: CDR1 SGHAT and CDR2 FQNNGV. Trimming shortened V by 5 bases and J by 1 base, and 12 bases separated the two germline ends. This CDR3 has 14 amino acids. The CDR3 reads CASSQQGLSYEQYF. The CDR3 DNA reads TGTGCCAGCAGCCAACAGGGTCTGTCCTACGAGCAGTACTTC. Full variable domain (rest looked up from reference TRBV11-2 and TRBJ2-7): EAGVAQSPRYKIIEKRQSVAFWCNPISGHATLYWYQQILGQGPKLLIQFQNNGVVDDSQLPKDRFSAERLKGVDSTLKIQPAKLEDSAVYLCASSQQGLSYEQYFGPGTRLTVT.

This chain joins TRBV6-5 and TRBJ2-3; D gene uncertain. The germline V and J ends were trimmed by 2 bases and 0 bases, with 6 bases remaining between them. Germline loops: CDR1 MNHEY, CDR2 SVGAGI. The CDR3 runs 14 residues. This CDR3 is CASSYASSTDTQYF. The CDR3 region has the DNA TGTGCCAGCAGTTACGCGAGCAGCACAGATACGCAGTATTTT.

The V gene is TRBV6-1, the J gene TRBJ1-6, with D possibly matching TRBD1 (5 bases). The germline V and J ends were trimmed by 6 bases and 2 bases, with 8 bases remaining between them. The V gene's germline CDR1 is MNHNS and CDR2 SASEGT. The CDR3 contains 14 residues. CDR3: CASRPGTYNSPLHF. CDR3 in DNA: TGTGCCAGCAGGCCAGGGACCTATAATTCACCCCTCCACTTT.